Sequencing of this TCR beta chain was carried out in a study of T cells in Graves' hyperthyroidism and ophthalmopathy. Amplification targeted TCR beta CDR3 regions from RNA transcripts. During a first-round RT-PCR of the TCR CDR3, the HTBI primer set was used. TCRdb passed the multiplex PCR reads through MiXCR, listing each CDR3 protein once. The table shows some 570,000 distinct CDR3 sequences, with 15% to 20% occurring only once. This clonotype was recorded at least ten times. PBMCs were sourced from roughly 10 ml fresh peripheral blood. This clonotype was sampled from a woman under 30 with Graves' ophthalmopathy. The source material was blood.

CDR3 coding DNA: TGTGCCAGCAGCCCCCACCAGGGGCCCTACGAGCAGTACTTC. Its protein product is CASSPHQGPYEQYF. The chain uses TRBV7-8 and TRBJ2-7; D might be TRBD1 (6 bases). The CDR3 length is 14 residues. Between the trimmed V and J ends, which lost 5 bases and 2 bases, there was a span of 13 bases. Looked up from germline, CDR1 is SGHVS and CDR2 is FQNEAQ.